These T cell receptor beta chains were read from a single sample in a study of CD8 T cells in ankylosing spondylitis. TCRdb re-called the 5' RACE reads with MiXCR, one entry per CDR3 protein. The profile shows approximately 350,000 distinct CDR3 sequences, 14% to 15% of them singletons. Sequenced sample: blood, either unsorted or a sorted T cell fraction (not recorded which). The source of these receptors is a male donor with ankylosing spondylitis or in good health (not recorded which). Each CDR3 is given with its conserved first and last residue. The size entry is marked missing in some rows and otherwise reads once, few, many or a size class.

cdr3_length j_call clone_size v_call cdr3_aa
15 TRBJ2-5 many TRBV5-1 CASSIGTASQETQYF
17 TRBJ2-4 . TRBV4-2 CASSHRIEDRGKNIQYF
12 TRBJ2-7 . TRBV3-1 CASTGGSYEQYF
17 TRBJ2-2 many TRBV12-3/TRBV12-4 CASSSLGGMKNTGELFF
14 TRBJ1-6 few TRBV11-2 CASTPGQQDSPLHF
18 TRBJ1-2 . TRBV12-3/TRBV12-4 CASSSEGGTGTQNYGYTF
15 TRBJ2-1 few TRBV9 CASSVVGGLYNEQFF
15 TRBJ2-7 . TRBV27 CASSSGPGQSYEQYF
13 TRBJ2-7 few TRBV7-9 CASSPGLSYEQYF
14 TRBJ1-1 . TRBV7-2 CASSPDRSNTEAFF
13 TRBJ2-5 few TRBV6-2/TRBV6-3 CATLGLAAETQYF
16 TRBJ1-5 once TRBV10-3 CATQQGPGYSNQPQHF
12 TRBJ2-1 . TRBV2 CASSGERGEQFF
13 TRBJ1-2 few TRBV21-1 CASSKVYGNGYTF
14 TRBJ1-2 . TRBV3-1 CASRESAANYGYTF
17 TRBJ2-2 many TRBV7-2 CASSLNQRGASSGELFF
14 TRBJ2-2 . TRBV10-3 CAIAPRGGTGELFF
14 TRBJ2-5 . TRBV5-1 CASSTGHFQETQYF
12 TRBJ1-2 . TRBV3-1 CASTAGGYGYTF
11 TRBJ1-2 . TRBV7-9 CASSLLTGYTF
14 TRBJ1-1 . TRBV9 CASSTGPSGTEAFF
18 TRBJ1-1 . TRBV4-1 CASSQDTGQLFMNTEAFF
13 TRBJ1-5 few TRBV10-3 CAISRGENQPQHF
13 TRBJ2-7 few TRBV20-1 CSAGLDGWYEQYF
14 TRBJ2-1 . TRBV11-3 CASSLGSTGNEQFF
14 TRBJ2-7 . TRBV5-6 CASSFPVQPYEQYF
13 TRBJ2-5 . TRBV3-1 CASSRLAQETQYF
14 TRBJ2-7 few TRBV20-1 CSARTPVNSYEQYF
11 TRBJ1-6 few TRBV7-8 CASSLDSPLHF
12 TRBJ1-1 few TRBV4-2 CASSQPEGEAFF
16 TRBJ2-1 few TRBV12-3/TRBV12-4 CASSLGGGRPYNEQFF